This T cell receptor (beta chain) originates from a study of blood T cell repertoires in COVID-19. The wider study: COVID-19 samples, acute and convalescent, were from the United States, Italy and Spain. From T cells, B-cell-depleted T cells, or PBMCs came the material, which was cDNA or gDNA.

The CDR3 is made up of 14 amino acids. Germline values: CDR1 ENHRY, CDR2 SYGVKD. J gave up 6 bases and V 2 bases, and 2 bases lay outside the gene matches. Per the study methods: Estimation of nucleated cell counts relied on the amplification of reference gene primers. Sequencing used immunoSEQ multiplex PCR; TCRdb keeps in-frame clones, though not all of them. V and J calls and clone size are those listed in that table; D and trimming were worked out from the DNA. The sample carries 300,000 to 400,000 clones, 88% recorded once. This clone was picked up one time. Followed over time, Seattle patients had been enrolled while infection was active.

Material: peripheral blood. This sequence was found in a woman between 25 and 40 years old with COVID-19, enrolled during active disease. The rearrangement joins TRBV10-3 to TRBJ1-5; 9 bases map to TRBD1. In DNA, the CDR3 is TGTGCCATCAGTGAGCCGGGACAGGGTCAGCCCCAGCATTTT. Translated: CAISEPGQGQPQHF.